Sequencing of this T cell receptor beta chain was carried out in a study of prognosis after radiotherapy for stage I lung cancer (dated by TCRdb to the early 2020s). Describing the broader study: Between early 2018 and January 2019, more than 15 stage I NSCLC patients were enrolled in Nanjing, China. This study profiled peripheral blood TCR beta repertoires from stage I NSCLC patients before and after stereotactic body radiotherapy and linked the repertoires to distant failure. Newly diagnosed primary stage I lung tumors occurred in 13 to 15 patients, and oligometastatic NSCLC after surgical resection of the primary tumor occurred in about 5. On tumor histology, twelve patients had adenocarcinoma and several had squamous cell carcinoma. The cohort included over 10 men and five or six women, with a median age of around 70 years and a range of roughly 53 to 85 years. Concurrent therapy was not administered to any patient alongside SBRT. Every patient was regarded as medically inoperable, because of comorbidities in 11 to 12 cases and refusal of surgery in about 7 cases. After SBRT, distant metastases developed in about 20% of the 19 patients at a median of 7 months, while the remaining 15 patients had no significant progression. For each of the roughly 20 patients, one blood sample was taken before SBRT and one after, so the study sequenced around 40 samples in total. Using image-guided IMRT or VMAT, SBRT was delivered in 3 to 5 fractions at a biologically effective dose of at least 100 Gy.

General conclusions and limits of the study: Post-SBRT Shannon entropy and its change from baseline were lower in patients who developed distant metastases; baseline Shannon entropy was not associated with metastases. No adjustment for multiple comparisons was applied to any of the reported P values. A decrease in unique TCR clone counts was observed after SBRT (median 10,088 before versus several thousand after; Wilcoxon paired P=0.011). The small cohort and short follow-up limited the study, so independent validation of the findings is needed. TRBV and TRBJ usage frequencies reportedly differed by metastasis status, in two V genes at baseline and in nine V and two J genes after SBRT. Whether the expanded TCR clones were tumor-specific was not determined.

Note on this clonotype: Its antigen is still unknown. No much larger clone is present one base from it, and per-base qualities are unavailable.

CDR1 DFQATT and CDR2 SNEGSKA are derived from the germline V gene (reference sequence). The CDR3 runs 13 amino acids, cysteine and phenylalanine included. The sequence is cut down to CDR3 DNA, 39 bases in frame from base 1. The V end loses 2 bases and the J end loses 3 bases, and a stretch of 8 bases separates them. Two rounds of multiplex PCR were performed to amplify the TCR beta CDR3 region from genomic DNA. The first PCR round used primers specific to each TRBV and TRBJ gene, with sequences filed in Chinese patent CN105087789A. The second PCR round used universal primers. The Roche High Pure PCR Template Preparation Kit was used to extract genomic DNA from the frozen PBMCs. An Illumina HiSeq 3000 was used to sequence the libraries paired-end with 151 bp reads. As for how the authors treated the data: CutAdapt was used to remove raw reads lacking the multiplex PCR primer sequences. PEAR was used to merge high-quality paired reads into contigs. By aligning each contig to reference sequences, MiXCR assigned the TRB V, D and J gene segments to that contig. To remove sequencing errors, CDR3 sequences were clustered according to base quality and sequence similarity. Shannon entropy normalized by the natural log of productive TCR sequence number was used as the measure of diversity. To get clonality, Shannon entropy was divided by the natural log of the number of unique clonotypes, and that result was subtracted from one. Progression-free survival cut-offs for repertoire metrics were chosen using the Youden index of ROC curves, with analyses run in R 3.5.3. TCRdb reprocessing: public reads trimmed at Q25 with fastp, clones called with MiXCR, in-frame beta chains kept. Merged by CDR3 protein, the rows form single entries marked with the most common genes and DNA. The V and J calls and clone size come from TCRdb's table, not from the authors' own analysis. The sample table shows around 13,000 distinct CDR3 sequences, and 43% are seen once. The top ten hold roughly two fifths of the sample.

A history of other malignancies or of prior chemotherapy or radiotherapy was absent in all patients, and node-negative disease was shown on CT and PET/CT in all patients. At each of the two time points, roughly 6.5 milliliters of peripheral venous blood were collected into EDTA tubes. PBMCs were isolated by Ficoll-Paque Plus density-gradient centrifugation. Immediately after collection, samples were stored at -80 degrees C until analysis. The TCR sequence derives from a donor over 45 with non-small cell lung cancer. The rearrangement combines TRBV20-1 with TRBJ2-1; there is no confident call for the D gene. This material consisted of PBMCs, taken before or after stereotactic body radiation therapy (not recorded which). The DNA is TGCAGTGCTAGACCTACCTTCTACAATGAGCAGTTCTTC. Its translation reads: CSARPTFYNEQFF.